The sequence of this TCR beta chain was determined in a study of cytomegalovirus exposure and HLA in healthy donors. Study-level results: HLA restriction was apparent for most CMV-associated TCR beta chains in a later analysis. Highly shared sequence variants in one cluster were likely a sequencing artifact.

V dropped 0 bases and J dropped 6 bases, with 15 bases sitting between them. The CDR3 has 15 residues. Germline V gene sequence: CDR1 SGHDT, CDR2 YYEEEE. With regard to this clone: Its antigen is unknown.

The PCR was carried out with 60 Vbeta primers and 13 Jbeta primers. Assay used: immunoSEQ multiplex PCR; TCRdb lists only in-frame clones, some missing. The sample holds 95,000 to 130,000 clones, roughly 79% seen once. Sequencing was done on a sample of PBMCs. This TCR was recovered from a woman under 30 in good health and CMV-seronegative. The rearrangement joins TRBV5-6 to TRBJ1-1; tentatively, D is TRBD1 (5 bases). CDR3 sequence: CASSLATGQGAEAFF. In nucleotides, the CDR3 is TGTGCCAGCAGCTTGGCAACAGGACAAGGGGCTGAAGCTTTCTTT.